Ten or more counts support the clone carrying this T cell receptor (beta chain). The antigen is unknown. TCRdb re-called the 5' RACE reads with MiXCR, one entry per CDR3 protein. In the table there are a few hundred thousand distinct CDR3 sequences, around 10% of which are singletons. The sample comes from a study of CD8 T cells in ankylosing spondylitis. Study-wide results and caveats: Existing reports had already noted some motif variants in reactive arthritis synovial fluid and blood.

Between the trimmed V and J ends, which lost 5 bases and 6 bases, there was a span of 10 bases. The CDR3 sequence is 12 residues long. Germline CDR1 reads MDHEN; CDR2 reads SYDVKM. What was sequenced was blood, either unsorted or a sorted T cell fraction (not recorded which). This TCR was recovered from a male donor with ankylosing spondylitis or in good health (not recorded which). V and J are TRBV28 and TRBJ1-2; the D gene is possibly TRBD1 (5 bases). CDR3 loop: CASSRTSDGYTF. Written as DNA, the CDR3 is TGTGCCAGCAGTAGGACATCCGATGGCTACACCTTC.